This TCR beta chain was documented in a study of CD8 T cells in ankylosing spondylitis. Notes on the study in general: The clones that were linked to disease were reported to be significantly enriched in matched synovial fluid samples from ankylosing spondylitis patients.

The CDR3 length is 14 residues. V gave up 3 bases and J gave up 8 bases, with 13 bases separating them. A quantitative 5'-RACE method, one with molecular barcodes, was used to make TCR beta libraries. TCRdb processed the 5' RACE reads anew with MiXCR; each CDR3 protein has one entry. This table holds 100,000 to 150,000 distinct CDR3 sequences, 10% to 12% found once. Details on this clonotype: Antigen specificity is unknown.

The chain combines TRBV12-3 or TRBV12-4 with TRBJ1-4; possible D gene TRBD1, 5 bases. This TCR was sampled from a female donor with ankylosing spondylitis or in good health (not recorded which). Specimen: blood, either unsorted or a sorted T cell fraction (not recorded which). This chain's CDR3 is CASSLWDLDEKLFF. CDR3 nucleotide sequence: TGTGCCAGCAGTTTGTGGGACCTGGACGAAAAACTGTTTTTT.